Listed below are T cell receptor beta chains from one sample, sequenced in a study of CD4 T cells in relation to SARS-CoV-2 and coronaviruses. Libraries were prepared by immunoSEQ multiplex PCR; TCRdb keeps only in-frame clonotypes and omits some of them. The top ten clones hold roughly an eighth of a sample with 30,000 or so clones, about two thirds of them seen once. The antigens these receptors bind are not known. Source material: CD4+ T cells from PBMCs, cultured in vitro. The receptors come from a human donor in good health. Both conserved end residues are part of each CDR3. A D gene is named only where the DNA matches it firmly. Clone size, where shown, is once, few, many, or a class for clones that have expanded.

CDR3 length	V gene	J gene	clone size	D gene	CDR3 protein	CDR3 DNA
18	TRBV20-1	TRBJ2-5	-	TRBD2	CSASPQRGLAEYQETQYF	TGCAGTGCTAGTCCCCAGAGAGGACTAGCGGAATACCAAGAGACCCAGTACTTC
16	TRBV5-5	TRBJ2-7	-	-	CASNLALRQSSYEQYF	TGTGCCAGCAACTTGGCCTTGCGCCAAAGCTCCTACGAGCAGTACTTC
14	TRBV28	TRBJ1-6	-	TRBD1	CATDGTGARQPLHF	TGTGCCACCGATGGGACAGGGGCGCGACAACCCCTCCACTTT
12	TRBV7-8	TRBJ1-2	-	-	CASSLEVGGYTF	TGTGCCAGCAGCTTAGAGGTTGGTGGCTACACCTTC
15	TRBV7-2	TRBJ2-3	-	TRBD2	CASSSTSGRTDTQYF	TGTGCCAGCAGCTCCACTAGCGGTCGCACAGATACGCAGTATTTT
17	TRBV28	TRBJ1-2	-	-	CASSLSFRGDSGGGYTF	TGTGCCAGCAGTTTGTCTTTTCGCGGAGATTCAGGAGGGGGCTACACCTTC
15	TRBV7-8	TRBJ2-5	-	-	CASSRPPGVQETQYF	TGTGCCAGCAGCCGGCCGCCGGGAGTCCAAGAGACCCAGTACTTC
14	TRBV7-2	TRBJ1-5	-	-	CASSLRGINQPQHF	TGTGCCAGCAGCTTAAGGGGGATCAATCAGCCCCAGCATTTT
13	TRBV13	TRBJ1-1	few	-	CASSLGLNTEAFF	TGTGCCAGCAGCTTAGGGCTGAACACTGAAGCTTTCTTT
15	TRBV19	TRBJ2-1	-	TRBD2	CATRTSGGAGNEQFF	TGTGCCACCCGGACTAGCGGGGGGGCCGGCAATGAGCAGTTCTTC
14	TRBV9	TRBJ1-4	once	TRBD1	CASSRGQGDEKLFF	TGTGCCAGCAGCAGGGGACAGGGTGATGAAAAACTGTTTTTT
15	TRBV6-1	TRBJ2-1	-	-	CASSSRIAGYNEQFF	TGTGCCAGCAGTTCCCGGATAGCAGGGTATAATGAGCAGTTCTTC
15	TRBV2	TRBJ2-1	few	TRBD2	CASSVIAGGPNEQFF	TGTGCCAGCAGTGTTATAGCGGGGGGCCCGAATGAGCAGTTCTTC
14	TRBV29-1	TRBJ2-5	-	TRBD2	CSVGTSGGGETQYF	TGCAGCGTGGGGACTAGCGGGGGAGGGGAGACCCAGTACTTC
13	TRBV27	TRBJ1-2	-	TRBD1	CASRHDRGYGYTF	TGTGCCAGCAGACACGACAGGGGCTATGGCTACACCTTC
16	TRBV3-1/TRBV3-2	TRBJ2-2	-	TRBD1	CASSQQQGTHTGELFF	TGTGCCAGCAGCCAACAACAGGGGACCCACACCGGGGAGCTGTTTTTT
16	TRBV3-1/TRBV3-2	TRBJ1-5	-	TRBD1	CASSPSPGTANQPQHF	TGTGCCAGCAGCCCTTCTCCCGGGACAGCTAATCAGCCCCAGCATTTT
16	TRBV7-2	TRBJ2-2	few	-	CASSPQGAANTGELFF	TGTGCCAGCAGCCCCCAGGGAGCGGCGAACACCGGGGAGCTGTTTTTT
15	TRBV2	TRBJ1-4	few	TRBD1	CASREQGLPNEKLFF	TGTGCCAGCAGGGAACAGGGGTTACCTAATGAAAAACTGTTTTTT
16	TRBV7-2	TRBJ1-2	-	-	CASSLERGRSFYGYTF	TGTGCCAGCAGCTTAGAACGAGGACGCAGCTTCTATGGCTACACCTTC
16	TRBV18	TRBJ2-2	few	-	CASSTGVASNTGELFF	TGTGCCAGCTCAACGGGGGTGGCTTCCAACACCGGGGAGCTGTTTTTT
14	TRBV4-3	TRBJ2-3	-	-	CASSQDPAADTQYF	TGCGCCAGCAGCCAAGATCCTGCAGCAGATACGCAGTATTTT
13	TRBV7-2	TRBJ2-7	-	TRBD1	CASRGQGVYEQYF	TGTGCCAGCAGGGGACAGGGGGTCTACGAGCAGTACTTC
15	TRBV6-5	TRBJ1-2	-	TRBD1	CASRTPGQGAGGYTF	TGTGCCAGCAGGACTCCGGGACAGGGGGCGGGTGGCTACACCTTC
12	TRBV28	TRBJ2-3	-	-	CASTTGGDTQYF	TGTGCCAGCACCACTGGGGGGGATACGCAGTATTTT
16	TRBV5-1	TRBJ2-2	once	TRBD1	CASSLGQGANTGELFF	TGCGCCAGCAGCTTGGGGCAGGGGGCGAACACCGGGGAGCTGTTTTTT
15	TRBV7-9	TRBJ1-1	-	-	CASSPPFRVGTEAFF	TGTGCCAGCAGCCCCCCTTTTCGTGTGGGGACTGAAGCTTTCTTT